This T cell receptor beta chain is drawn from a study of PD-1 blockade in classical Hodgkin lymphoma. On the study more broadly: Patients were infused with nivolumab 3 mg/kg every 2 weeks.

The CDR3 loop spans 20 amino acids. Brentuximab vedotin exposure varied among the patients, all of whom had relapsed after autologous stem cell transplantation. The patients, who had relapsed/refractory classical Hodgkin lymphoma, achieved best responses of complete response, partial response or progressive disease. Libraries were prepared by immunoSEQ multiplex PCR; TCRdb keeps only in-frame clonotypes and omits some of them. This table has approximately 41,000 clones, around 80% appearing once. This clone was counted once. Its target is unknown. General observations from the study: Relative to healthy donors, newly diagnosed patients reportedly had lower baseline TCR diversity, which was reported as lower still in relapsed/refractory patients. Baseline diversity in complete responders resembled that of newly diagnosed patients.

This rearrangement joins TRBV21-1 to TRBJ1-5. TRBV21-1 is classified as a pseudogene. The receptor's source is a human donor with classical Hodgkin lymphoma. The material sequenced was peripheral blood mononuclear cells (PBMCs), taken at baseline. The CDR3 here is CASSPRGLGGEWYSNQPQHF. CDR3 nucleotide sequence: TGTGCCAGCAGCCCCCGGGGTCTGGGGGGCGAATGGTATAGCAATCAGCCCCAGCATTTT.